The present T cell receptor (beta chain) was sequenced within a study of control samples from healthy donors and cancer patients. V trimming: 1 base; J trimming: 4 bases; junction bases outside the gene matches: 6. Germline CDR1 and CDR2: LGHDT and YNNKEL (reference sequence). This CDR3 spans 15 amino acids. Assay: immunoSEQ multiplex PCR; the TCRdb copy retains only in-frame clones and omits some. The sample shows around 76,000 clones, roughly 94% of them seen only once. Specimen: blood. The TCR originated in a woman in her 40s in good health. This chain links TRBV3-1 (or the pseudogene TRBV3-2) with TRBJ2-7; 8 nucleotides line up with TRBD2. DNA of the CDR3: TGTGCCAGCAGCCAAGCGGCGGGAGGAGGGTACGAGCAGTACTTC. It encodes CASSQAAGGGYEQYF.